The 8 T cell receptor beta chains presented below share a single source sample, sequenced in a study of blood T cell repertoires in COVID-19. Assay: immunoSEQ multiplex PCR; the TCRdb copy retains only in-frame clones and omits some. The sample lists about 200,000 clones; more than 80% were seen once. Sequencing input: PBMCs or T cells enriched from blood (not recorded which). The receptor source for this set is a man aged 25 to 40 who had recovered from COVID-19.

The chain joins TRBV5-1 to TRBJ1-1; TRBD1 matches at 7 bases. Losses at the gene ends were 0 bases for V and 7 bases for J; bases not matched to a gene: 6. CDR3 length: 14 residues. Germline values: CDR1 SGHRS, CDR2 YFSETQ. CDR3 amino acids: CASSLGAGGLEAFF. CDR3 nucleotide sequence: TGCGCCAGCAGCTTGGGGGCAGGGGGTCTTGAAGCTTTCTTT.

CDR3 sequence: CASSPSGPSYEQYF. The CDR3 DNA sequence: TGTGCCAGCTCACCATCAGGGCCCTCCTACGAGCAGTACTTC. The chain recombines TRBV18 with TRBJ2-7, with TRBD1 as a possible D gene (5 bases). Deletions cut 2 bases from V and 0 bases from J, with 8 bases between. Germline CDR1 and CDR2: KGHSH and LQKENI. This CDR3 has 14 residues.

The chain carries TRBV19 and TRBJ1-5, with no clear D. V was clipped by 7 bases and J by 0 bases, with 10 bases between them. The CDR3 length is 14 residues. The V gene's germline CDR1 is LNHDA and CDR2 SQIVND (reference sequence). CDR3 bases: TGTGCCAGTACCCTCAGGTATAGCAATCAGCCCCAGCATTTT. This codes for CASTLRYSNQPQHF. Using reference TRBV19 and TRBJ1-5 for the parts outside the CDR3, the full variable domain is DGGITQSPKYLFRKEGQNVTLSCEQNLNHDAMYWYRQDPGQGLRLIYYSQIVNDFQKGDIAEGYSVSREKKESFPLTVTSAQKNPTAFYLCASTLRYSNQPQHFGDGTRLSIL.

The genes are TRBV21-1 and TRBJ1-5. TRBV21-1 is a known pseudogene. The CDR3 covers 15 residues. The CDR3 nucleotides read TGTGCCAGCAGCAAAAGTATTCGGAGCAATCAGCCCCAGCATTTT. Amino acid sequence: CASSKSIRSNQPQHF.

This chain connects TRBV28 to TRBJ1-2; no clear D gene. The CDR3 has 13 residues. The germline V and J ends were trimmed by 5 bases and 4 bases, with 11 bases remaining between them. Germline CDR1 MDHEN, CDR2 SYDVKM. The CDR3 loop is CASSLNTLYGYTF. The CDR3 DNA is TGTGCCAGCAGTCTAAATACCCTCTATGGCTACACCTTC.

This sequence joins TRBV13 and TRBJ2-2; TRBD1 might be the D (5 bases). Trimming shortened V by 5 bases and J by 5 bases, and 18 bases separated the two germline ends. CDR3 size: 16 residues. The V gene's germline CDR1 is PRHDT and CDR2 FYEKMQ (reference sequence). CDR3 sequence: CASSPEGWGFTGELFF. The CDR3 nucleotides read TGTGCCAGCAGCCCAGAAGGGTGGGGCTTTACCGGGGAGCTGTTTTTT.

V and J are TRBV7-6 and TRBJ2-1; D possibly corresponds to TRBD2 (6 bases). Germline V gives CDR1 SGHVS, CDR2 FNYEAQ. There are 16 residues in the CDR3. Deletions cut 1 base from V and 2 bases from J, with 12 bases between. CDR3 bases: TGTGCCAGCAGCTTAGTGGGCGGGGAAACCTACAATGAGCAGTTCTTC. It is translated as CASSLVGGETYNEQFF.

V is TRBV2 and J is TRBJ2-2; TRBD1 matches at 9 bases. The CDR3 contains 15 residues. The V gene end was trimmed by 4 bases and the J gene end by 4 bases; junction bases not matched to a gene: 4. Germline CDR1 and CDR2: SNHLY and FYNNEI. The CDR3 sequence: CASSGDRVITGELFF. The CDR3 DNA reads TGTGCCAGCAGTGGGGACAGGGTGATCACCGGGGAGCTGTTTTTT.